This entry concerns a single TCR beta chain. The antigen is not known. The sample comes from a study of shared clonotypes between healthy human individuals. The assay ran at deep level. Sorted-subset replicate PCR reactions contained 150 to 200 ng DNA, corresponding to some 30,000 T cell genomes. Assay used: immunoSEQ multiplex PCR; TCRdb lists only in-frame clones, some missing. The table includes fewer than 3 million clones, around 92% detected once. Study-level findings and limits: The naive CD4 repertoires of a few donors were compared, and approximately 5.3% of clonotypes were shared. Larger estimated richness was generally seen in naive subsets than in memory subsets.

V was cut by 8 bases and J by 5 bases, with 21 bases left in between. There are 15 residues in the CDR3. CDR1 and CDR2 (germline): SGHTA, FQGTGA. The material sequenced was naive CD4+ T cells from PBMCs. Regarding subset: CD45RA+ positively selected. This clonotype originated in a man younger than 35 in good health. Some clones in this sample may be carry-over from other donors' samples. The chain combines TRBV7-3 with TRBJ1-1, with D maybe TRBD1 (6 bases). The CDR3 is CASSPGAARGTEAFF. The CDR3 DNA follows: TGTGCCAGCTCCCCGGGGGCAGCTAGAGGGACTGAAGCTTTCTTT.